The rows below give T cell receptor beta chains drawn from one sample of a study of blood T cell repertoires in COVID-19. The method was immunoSEQ multiplex PCR; TCRdb's version includes in-frame clones alone and lacks a portion of them. The repertoire holds about 120,000 clones, with roughly 84% as singletons. The sequencing input was PBMCs or T cells enriched from blood (not recorded which). The receptors stem from a woman in her 30s who had recovered from COVID-19. Both conserved end residues are part of each CDR3. The order of the fields is clone size, V gene, J gene, CDR3 length, D gene, CDR3 protein, CDR3 DNA. A D gene is named only where the DNA matches it firmly. Clone size is shown for a subset of rows, as once, few, many or a class of expanded clone.

clone size: NA
V gene: TRBV28
J gene: TRBJ1-1
CDR3 length: 13
D gene: NA
CDR3 protein: CASSLIGGLEAFF
CDR3 DNA: TGTGCCAGCAGTTTAATAGGAGGGCTTGAAGCTTTCTTT

clone size: NA
V gene: TRBV2
J gene: TRBJ2-7
CDR3 length: 15
D gene: TRBD2
CDR3 protein: CASSEASGTLYEQYF
CDR3 DNA: TGTGCCAGCAGTGAGGCTAGCGGGACCCTCTACGAGCAGTACTTC

clone size: NA
V gene: TRBV9
J gene: TRBJ2-7
CDR3 length: 15
D gene: TRBD2
CDR3 protein: CASSRGTSGAYEQYF
CDR3 DNA: TGTGCCAGCAGCAGGGGGACTAGCGGGGCCTACGAGCAGTACTTC

clone size: NA
V gene: TRBV4-3
J gene: TRBJ1-1
CDR3 length: 14
D gene: NA
CDR3 protein: CASSLQGGLTEAFF
CDR3 DNA: TGCGCCAGCAGCCTACAGGGTGGGTTGACTGAAGCTTTCTTT

clone size: few
V gene: TRBV3-1/TRBV3-2
J gene: TRBJ2-2
CDR3 length: 18
D gene: NA
CDR3 protein: CASSQDQGLPGDTGELFF
CDR3 DNA: TGTGCCAGCAGCCAAGATCAGGGACTACCAGGGGACACCGGGGAGCTGTTTTTT

clone size: NA
V gene: TRBV19
J gene: TRBJ2-1
CDR3 length: 15
D gene: NA
CDR3 protein: CASSPRPPYYNEQFF
CDR3 DNA: TGTGCCAGTAGTCCCAGGCCTCCCTACTACAATGAGCAGTTCTTC

clone size: few
V gene: TRBV18
J gene: TRBJ2-1
CDR3 length: 18
D gene: TRBD2
CDR3 protein: CASSPGGLALSSYNEQFF
CDR3 DNA: TGTGCCAGCTCACCGGGCGGACTAGCCCTGAGCTCCTACAATGAGCAGTTCTTC

clone size: NA
V gene: TRBV28
J gene: TRBJ1-2
CDR3 length: 14
D gene: NA
CDR3 protein: CAHHTHSGGYGYTF
CDR3 DNA: TGTGCCCATCACACCCACTCCGGGGGGTATGGCTACACCTTC

clone size: NA
V gene: TRBV6-5
J gene: TRBJ2-7
CDR3 length: 16
D gene: NA
CDR3 protein: CASSSVEGGRNYEQYF
CDR3 DNA: TGTGCCAGCAGTTCCGTTGAGGGGGGGCGGAACTACGAGCAGTACTTC

clone size: NA
V gene: TRBV4-1
J gene: TRBJ2-1
CDR3 length: 16
D gene: TRBD2
CDR3 protein: CASSQDSGRAYNEQFF
CDR3 DNA: TGCGCCAGCAGCCAAGATTCCGGGAGGGCGTACAATGAGCAGTTCTTC

clone size: once
V gene: TRBV4-2
J gene: TRBJ1-4
CDR3 length: 16
D gene: NA
CDR3 protein: CASSQATGTTNEKLFF
CDR3 DNA: TGTGCCAGCAGCCAGGCAACAGGGACAACTAATGAAAAACTGTTTTTT

clone size: few
V gene: TRBV11-2
J gene: TRBJ1-4
CDR3 length: 13
D gene: NA
CDR3 protein: CASSFLGREKLFF
CDR3 DNA: TGTGCCAGCAGCTTTCTGGGGCGAGAAAAACTGTTTTTT

clone size: NA
V gene: TRBV4-1
J gene: TRBJ2-3
CDR3 length: 15
D gene: NA
CDR3 protein: CASSHGRGTADTQYF
CDR3 DNA: TGCGCCAGCAGCCATGGGAGGGGGACGGCAGATACGCAGTATTTT

clone size: NA
V gene: TRBV4-2
J gene: TRBJ2-7
CDR3 length: 16
D gene: TRBD1
CDR3 protein: CASSHIQGQGHNEQYF
CDR3 DNA: TGTGCCAGCAGCCACATACAGGGACAGGGTCACAACGAGCAGTACTTC

clone size: NA
V gene: TRBV7-3
J gene: TRBJ2-3
CDR3 length: 16
D gene: NA
CDR3 protein: CASSALGAGSTDTQYF
CDR3 DNA: TGTGCCAGCAGCGCCCTGGGAGCGGGTAGCACAGATACGCAGTATTTT